This T cell receptor (beta chain) was captured in a study of vaccination and CD4 T cells after COVID-19. The sample holds a few counts of this clonotype. Its antigen is undetermined. This CDR3 spans 13 amino acids. J was trimmed by 5 bases and V by 6 bases; bases with no gene match: 5. Germline V lookup: CDR1 SGHTA, CDR2 FQGTGA. Described treatment: roughly 10-day PBMC culture with coronavirus spike peptide pools or control peptides (ViraFEST assay). An Oncomine TCR Beta short-read assay was used to sequence the DNA from cultured CD4+ T cells. The genomic DNA was obtained from cultured CD4+ T cells by extraction with the QIAamp micro DNA kit. TCRdb re-called the PCR reads with MiXCR, one entry per CDR3 protein. The repertoire holds fewer than 20,000 distinct CDR3 sequences, with about 43% as singletons.

The sequencing used CD4+ T cells from blood, cultured in vitro, collected after SARS-CoV-2 vaccination. This sequence was found in a human donor who had recovered from COVID-19. V usage is TRBV7-3 and J usage is TRBJ2-5; 8 nucleotides line up with TRBD1. The CDR3 reads CASSQGAWETQYF. CDR3 nucleotide sequence: TGTGCCAGCAGTCAGGGGGCATGGGAGACCCAGTACTTC.